These 20 T cell receptor beta chains were sequenced from one sample in a study of identical twins. TCRdb re-called the 5' RACE reads with MiXCR, one entry per CDR3 protein. Here the sample spans 200,000 to 250,000 distinct CDR3 sequences, roughly 7% being singletons. The same specimen was also included in a second study, on yellow fever vaccine responses in identical twins.

Sequenced input: memory (CD45RO+) T cells sorted from blood. The source of these receptors is a woman aged 18-30 years in good health.

This clonotype has a handful of counts. The J gene is TRBJ2-1, the V gene TRBV6-2 or TRBV6-3; TRBD2 agrees at 7 bases. Germline V gene sequence: CDR1 MNHEY, CDR2 SVGEGT. The CDR3 is made up of 15 amino acids. V shed 6 bases, J shed 4 bases, and the junction held 9 bases outside the gene matches. The CDR3 sequence: CASRPTGGRYNEQFF. The CDR3 nucleotides read TGTGCCAGCAGACCGACGGGGGGTCGGTACAATGAGCAGTTCTTC.

This clonotype was seen more than once but under ten times. This rearrangement joins TRBV11-3 to TRBJ2-1; either TRBD1 or TRBD2 may supply D (5 bases each). V was clipped by 4 bases and J by 1 base, with 29 bases between them. CDR1 is SGHNT and CDR2 is YENEEA in the germline V gene. The CDR3 consists of 21 residues. Here the CDR3 DNA reads TGTGCCAGCAGCTCTGGTTTGGGTGAGGGGAGAAATGTGGGGTCCTACAATGAGCAGTTCTTC. This sequence encodes CASSSGLGEGRNVGSYNEQFF.

The CDR3 reads CASSFTSVQETQYF. The CDR3 DNA is TGTGCCAGCAGCTTTACTAGCGTACAAGAGACCCAGTACTTC. The V and J genes are TRBV5-5 and TRBJ2-5; 7 bases agree with TRBD2. The J segment lost 2 bases and the V segment lost 2 bases, leaving 3 bases of the junction unmatched. This CDR3 is built from 14 residues. Germline assignment: CDR1 SGHKS and CDR2 YYEKEE (reference sequence).

This clonotype was detected ten times or more. The chain has TRBV7-9 and TRBJ2-1, with a possible D match to TRBD1 (6 bases). CDR3 length: 16 residues. The V gene's germline CDR1 is SEHNR and CDR2 FQNEAQ (reference sequence). V shed 1 base and J shed 5 bases, with 15 bases lying between them. This CDR3 is CASSLGIWDNDNEQFF. CDR3 coding DNA: TGTGCCAGCAGCTTAGGAATCTGGGACAACGACAATGAGCAGTTCTTC.

V gene TRBV6-1 combines with J gene TRBJ1-6; no firm D call. The CDR3 consists of 14 residues. Trimming left V 1 base short and J 10 bases short, with 11 bases between. Germline assignment: CDR1 MNHNS and CDR2 SASEGT. CDR3 region: CASSEVGKESPLHF. The DNA of the CDR3 is TGTGCCAGCAGTGAAGTGGGGAAGGAATCACCCCTCCACTTT.

In this sample, this clonotype turned up a few times. CDR3 protein: CATSDTGTKYNNEQFF. The CDR3 coding sequence is TGTGCCACCAGTGATACCGGGACAAAATACAACAATGAGCAGTTCTTC. The chain uses TRBV24-1 and TRBJ2-1, with D maybe TRBD1 (6 bases). V was trimmed by 3 bases and J by 5 bases, leaving 16 bases between them. The CDR3 covers 16 residues. Germline V CDR1 and CDR2: KGHDR, SFDVKD.

The V gene is TRBV4-2, the J gene TRBJ2-4; 7 bases are a match to TRBD1. CDR3 length equals 16 residues. V gave up 3 bases and J gave up 5 bases; unmatched junction bases: 10. CDR1 and CDR2 (germline): LGHNA, YNFKEQ. This CDR3 is CASSQALRTGENIQYF. For the CDR3, the DNA is TGTGCCAGCAGCCAGGCCCTCAGGACAGGAGAAAACATTCAGTACTTC.

This clonotype was recorded many times. The rearrangement uses TRBV25-1 and TRBJ2-1, with 7 nucleotides matching TRBD2. CDR1 and CDR2 from the germline V gene are MGHDK and SYGVNS. J lost 2 bases, V lost 4 bases, and 5 bases had no gene match. There are 15 residues in the CDR3. The CDR3 loop is CASSGGAGAYNEQFF. Written as DNA, the CDR3 is TGTGCCAGCAGTGGCGGCGCGGGAGCCTACAATGAGCAGTTCTTC.

The table lists this clonotype with many counts. V is TRBV9 and J is TRBJ2-3, with 8 bases that match TRBD2. This CDR3 contains 14 residues. In germline, CDR1 is SGDLS, CDR2 YYNGEE. V lost 6 bases and J lost 3; bases outside the gene matches: 6. The DNA of the CDR3 is TGTGCCAGCACTAGCGGGCCGATTACAGATACGCAGTATTTT. This sequence encodes CASTSGPITDTQYF. Full variable domain (remainder filled in from reference TRBV9 and TRBJ2-3): DSGVTQTPKHLITATGQRVTLRCSPRSGDLSVYWYQQSLDQGLQFLIQYYNGEERAKGNILERFSAQQFPDLHSELNLSSLELGDSALYFCASTSGPITDTQYFGPGTRLTVL.

This clonotype was counted ten times or more. The V gene is TRBV6-2 or TRBV6-3, the J gene TRBJ1-3; unclear D gene. This CDR3 is built from 16 residues. CDR1 MNHEY and CDR2 SVGEGT come from the germline V gene. V lost 2 bases and J lost 0, with 11 bases in between. The CDR3 reads CASSYGRHVSGNTIYF. CDR3 DNA sequence: TGTGCCAGCAGTTACGGCCGACACGTCTCTGGAAACACCATATATTTT.

In this sample, this clonotype turned up many times. The rearrangement uses TRBV5-1 and TRBJ2-4, with 7 bases that match TRBD1. The V segment lost 7 bases and the J segment 8 bases; nucleotides outside the gene matches: 15. From germline, CDR1 is SGHRS and CDR2 YFSETQ. This CDR3 comprises 15 residues. The CDR3 reads CASQKRTGSEDIQYF. CDR3 bases: TGCGCCAGCCAAAAAAGGACAGGATCTGAAGACATTCAGTACTTC.

The chain joins TRBV2 to TRBJ1-2; TRBD1 matches at 7 bases. Unmatched junction bases numbered 5, after V lost 6 bases and J lost 4 bases. Germline V gives CDR1 SNHLY, CDR2 FYNNEI. This CDR3 contains 13 residues. In DNA form, the CDR3 reads TGTGCCAGCAGCGGGGACAGAAGCTATGGCTACACCTTC. Amino acids: CASSGDRSYGYTF.

This clonotype was recorded a few times. The chain carries TRBV5-6 and TRBJ2-5, with 10 bases that match TRBD1. The CDR3 covers 15 residues. Trimming cost V 4 bases and J 3 bases; bases outside gene matches: 6. Germline CDR1 is SGHDT and CDR2 is YYEEEE. The CDR3 loop reads CASSGAGTGEETQYF. The CDR3 DNA is TGTGCCAGCAGCGGGGCAGGGACAGGGGAAGAGACCCAGTACTTC.

The chain links TRBV29-1 to TRBJ2-3; 12 bases line up with TRBD2. V was pared by 2 bases and J by 5 bases, with 17 bases of the junction left unmatched. CDR1 SQVTM and CDR2 ANQGSEA come from the germline V gene. This CDR3 has 19 residues. This CDR3 reads CSVEFLAGGPGPQLDTQYF. The CDR3 DNA is TGCAGCGTTGAATTCCTAGCGGGAGGGCCCGGGCCCCAACTAGATACGCAGTATTTT.

This clonotype was detected only a few times. J is TRBJ2-1 and V is TRBV27; 11 nucleotides align to TRBD2. The CDR3 spans 16 residues. Germline assignment: CDR1 MNHEY and CDR2 SMNVEV (reference sequence). With V trimmed by 6 bases and J by 7 bases, 11 bases remained unmatched. The CDR3: CASSFTRLAGWNEQFF. CDR3 nucleotide sequence: TGTGCCAGCAGCTTCACCAGACTAGCGGGGTGGAATGAGCAGTTCTTC.

This clonotype has just a few counts. The chain employs TRBV3-1 and TRBJ2-2, with 9 bases aligning to TRBD2. There are 19 residues in the CDR3. V gave up 4 bases and J gave up 3 bases; unmatched junction bases: 15. CDR1 and CDR2 from the germline V gene are LGHDT and YNNKEL (reference sequence). The CDR3 loop reads CASSRSEVRGGGYTGELFF. The CDR3 DNA reads as TGTGCCAGCAGCCGTAGCGAAGTTCGCGGGGGGGGCTACACCGGGGAGCTGTTTTTT.

This chain connects TRBV27 to TRBJ2-5; 10 bases fit TRBD2. The CDR3 totals 19 residues. The J segment lost 2 bases and the V segment lost 2 bases, leaving 14 bases of the junction unmatched. In germline, CDR1 is MNHEY, CDR2 SMNVEV (reference sequence). Here the CDR3 reads CASSLRASGSAGDQETQYF. DNA of the CDR3: TGTGCCAGCAGTTTAAGGGCTAGCGGGAGTGCCGGTGATCAAGAGACCCAGTACTTC.

This clonotype was detected once. The V and J genes are TRBV28 and TRBJ1-2; D ambiguous. The CDR3 spans 12 residues. Trimming took 3 bases from V and 8 from J, leaving 10 bases between them. The germline CDR1 and CDR2 sequences are MDHEN and SYDVKM. CDR3 coding DNA: TGTGCCAGCAGTTTTCCCATGAGGGGCTACACCTTC. This encodes CASSFPMRGYTF.

This clonotype was detected many times. The rearrangement links TRBV29-1 to TRBJ2-6; D not resolved. This CDR3 region has 15 residues. CDR1 SQVTM and CDR2 ANQGSEA come from the germline V gene. V dropped 3 bases and J dropped 0 bases, with 9 bases sitting between them. CDR3 DNA: TGCAGCGTTGAGGTCGGGTACTCTGGGGCCAACGTCCTGACTTTC. Its translation: CSVEVGYSGANVLTF.

This clonotype has ten or more counts. V gene TRBV3-1 combines with J gene TRBJ2-7; tentative D call: TRBD1 (6 bases). The CDR3 consists of 13 residues. Per germline, CDR1 LGHDT and CDR2 YNNKEL (reference sequence). Trimming left V 6 bases short and J 6 bases short, with 15 bases between. The DNA of the CDR3 is TGTGCCAGCAGTCCCAGGGGAACGTCCGAGCAGTACTTC. Translation: CASSPRGTSEQYF.